The 25 T cell receptor beta chains below come from one sample, sequenced in a study of T cells in Graves' hyperthyroidism and ophthalmopathy. Amplified regions were TCR beta CDR3 sequences from RNA transcripts. First-round RT-PCR of the TCR CDR3 relied on the HTBI primer set. TCRdb reprocessed the multiplex PCR reads via MiXCR and lists one record per CDR3 protein. Altogether about 200,000 distinct CDR3 sequences are present, about a sixth being singletons, with the ten largest covering more than 50%. Material: blood. All receptors come from a woman in her forties or fifties with Graves' hyperthyroidism.

This clonotype was detected only a few times. The gene calls are TRBV5-1 and TRBJ2-1; TRBD2 matches at 11 bases. With V trimmed by 5 bases and J by 6 bases, 7 bases remained unmatched. CDR1 and CDR2 (germline): SGHRS, YFSETQ. There are 15 residues in the CDR3. CDR3 sequence reads: CASRISGRAFNEQFF. Here the CDR3 DNA reads TGCGCCAGCAGAATTAGCGGGAGGGCCTTCAATGAGCAGTTCTTC.

There are many counts of this clonotype. The CDR3 DNA follows: TGTGCCAGCAGTGAAGCGCCTTCCGATGAGCAGGCCGGGCAAGAGACCCAGTACTTC. As protein: CASSEAPSDEQAGQETQYF. The chain joins TRBV6-1 to TRBJ2-5, with D hard to call. Germline V CDR1 and CDR2: MNHNS, SASEGT. This CDR3 region has 19 residues. Trimming left V 0 bases short and J 2 bases short, with 22 bases between.

This clonotype was recorded at least ten times. The chain is built from TRBV6-1 and TRBJ1-2; D perhaps matches TRBD1 (6 bases). Germline CDR1 reads MNHNS; CDR2 reads SASEGT. Trimming took 5 bases from V and 3 from J, leaving 10 bases between them. There are 13 residues in the CDR3. CDR3 nucleotide sequence: TGTGCCAGCAGTAAACAGGGATACTATGGCTACACCTTC. Amino acids: CASSKQGYYGYTF.

This clonotype was detected only a few times. This rearrangement joins TRBV5-1 to TRBJ1-2; 9 bases fit TRBD1. The trim removed 4 bases at V and 6 bases at J, leaving 19 bases unmatched. The CDR3 consists of 18 residues. Germline V CDR1 and CDR2: SGHRS, YFSETQ. The CDR3 nucleotides are TGCGCCAGCAGCAAATCATCTGGCGGGACGGGACAGGGACATGGCTACACCTTC. It codes for CASSKSSGGTGQGHGYTF.

This clonotype appeared many times. The chain couples TRBV20-1 to TRBJ2-3; 7 bases align to TRBD1. Germline V CDR1 and CDR2: DFQATT, SNEGSKA (reference sequence). The V segment lost 5 bases and the J segment 2 bases; nucleotides outside the gene matches: 4. The CDR3 contains 13 residues. As DNA, the CDR3 is TGCAGTGCTTGGGACAGCCCCACAGATACGCAGTATTTT. Residues: CSAWDSPTDTQYF.

This clonotype was found a few times. V gene TRBV20-1 combines with J gene TRBJ2-1; D gene unclear. The CDR3 loop spans 12 amino acids. The germline V gene has CDR1 DFQATT and CDR2 SNEGSKA (reference sequence). The ends were cut back, 3 bases at V and 4 bases at J, with 7 bases in the middle. CDR3 loop: CSARYGYNEQFF. The CDR3 nucleotides read TGCAGTGCTAGGTATGGATACAATGAGCAGTTCTTC.

This clonotype was observed a few times. J is TRBJ2-5 and V is TRBV7-9; 12 nucleotides agree with TRBD2. Losses at the gene ends were 2 bases for V and 5 bases for J; bases not matched to a gene: 6. CDR1 SEHNR and CDR2 FQNEAQ come from the germline V gene (reference sequence). The CDR3 is 16 amino acids. CDR3 in DNA: TGTGCCAGCAGCTTACTTGAGGGACTAGCGGGTGAGACCCAGTACTTC. This codes for CASSLLEGLAGETQYF.

The table lists this clonotype with many counts. The chain recombines TRBV11-3 with TRBJ2-3, with TRBD2 as a possible D gene (6 bases). The V and J ends lost 5 bases and 3 bases respectively, with 15 bases between them. CDR3 length: 15 residues. CDR1 is SGHNT, CDR2 YENEEA, per germline. The CDR3 loop reads CASSPGGRGTDTQYF. In nucleotides, the CDR3 is TGTGCCAGCAGCCCAGGAGGGAGAGGAACAGATACGCAGTATTTT. The variable domain in full, completed from reference TRBV11-3 and TRBJ2-3, reads EAGVVQSPRYKIIEKKQPVAFWCNPISGHNTLYWYLQNLGQGPELLIRYENEEAVDDSQLPKDRFSAERLKGVDSTLKIQPAELGDSAVYLCASSPGGRGTDTQYFGPGTRLTVL.

This clonotype was counted only a few times. The V and J genes are TRBV12-3 or TRBV12-4 and TRBJ1-2, with a tentative D call TRBD1 (5 bases). The CDR3 is 14 amino acids. Trimming pared 5 bases from V and 7 bases from J, leaving 17 bases between. The CDR3 coding sequence is TGTGCCAGCAGTGCCCCGGGACCCCAGTTTGGCTACACCTTC. It encodes CASSAPGPQFGYTF.

Regarding this clonotype: A much more abundant neighbour one base away suggests this may be a read error. This rearrangement joins TRBV20-1 to TRBJ2-1; 10 bases match TRBD2. With V trimmed by 3 bases and J by 9 bases, 8 bases remained unmatched. The germline gives CDR1 DFQATT, CDR2 SNEGSKA (reference sequence). This CDR3 has 14 amino acids. The CDR3 loop is CSASAGLAWSEQFF. In nucleotides, the CDR3 is TGCAGTGCTAGTGCGGGACTAGCGTGGAGTGAGCAGTTCTTC.

This chain links TRBV30 with TRBJ2-1; 11 bases match TRBD2. V was clipped by 3 bases and J by 6 bases; unmatched bases: 7. This CDR3 region has 15 residues. Germline assignment: CDR1 GTSNPN and CDR2 SVGIG (reference sequence). CDR3 bases: TGTGCCTGGAGAGCGACTAGCGGGGCCCCCAATGAGCAGTTCTTC. This codes for CAWRATSGAPNEQFF. Drawing the rest from reference TRBV30 and TRBJ2-1, the complete variable domain is SQTIHQWPATLVQPVGSPLSLECTVEGTSNPNLYWYRQAAGRGLQLLFYSVGIGQISSEVPQNLSASRPQDRQFILSSKKLLLSDSGFYLCAWRATSGAPNEQFFGPGTRLTVL.

The chain has TRBV9 and TRBJ1-4; D is possibly TRBD1 (5 bases). Germline assignment: CDR1 SGDLS and CDR2 YYNGEE. V was cut by 4 bases and J by 1 base, with 14 bases left in between. The CDR3 is made up of 16 amino acids. CDR3 sequence: CASSLGVQITNEKLFF. The CDR3 coding sequence is TGTGCCAGCAGCTTAGGGGTGCAGATAACTAATGAAAAACTGTTTTTT.

This clonotype came up many times. The chain combines TRBV24-1 with TRBJ2-3; D is ambiguous. Per the germline V gene, CDR1 is KGHDR and CDR2 is SFDVKD. The CDR3 has 16 residues. Trimming removed 5 bases from V and 1 base from J, with 15 bases in between. In DNA, the CDR3 is TGTGCCACCAGTGTCCACAGTCTGCTGGGCACAGATACGCAGTATTTT. It specifies CATSVHSLLGTDTQYF.

The chain couples TRBV5-1 to TRBJ2-5; TRBD2 matches 7 bases. V gave up 1 base and J gave up 5 bases; unmatched junction bases: 5. The CDR3 loop spans 14 amino acids. Germline CDR1 is SGHRS and CDR2 is YFSETQ. CDR3 in amino acids: CASSLPLAIETQYF. The CDR3, as DNA: TGCGCCAGCAGCTTGCCACTAGCGATCGAGACCCAGTACTTC.

This clonotype is a singleton in its sample. The V gene is TRBV29-1, the J gene TRBJ1-6, with TRBD1 matching over 9 bases. The germline V gene encodes CDR1 SQVTM and CDR2 ANQGSEA. Trimming at V came to 5 bases and at J to 5 bases, leaving 1 base not matched to a gene. CDR3 size: 13 residues. The CDR3 sequence: CSVRTGDNSPLHF. The CDR3 DNA follows: TGCAGCGTTCGGACAGGGGATAATTCACCCCTCCACTTT.

This sequence joins TRBV7-9 and TRBJ2-1; no clear D gene. Trimming removed 2 bases at V and 8 bases at J, with 16 bases between. CDR1 and CDR2 (germline): SEHNR, FQNEAQ (reference sequence). The CDR3 extends over 15 amino acids. CDR3 protein: CASSLSRVYVDEQFF. Written as DNA, the CDR3 is TGTGCCAGCAGCTTATCTAGAGTCTATGTGGATGAGCAGTTCTTC.

V usage is TRBV4-1 and J usage is TRBJ1-3, with 7 nucleotides matching TRBD1. The CDR3 length is 14 residues. V gave up 5 bases and J gave up 7 bases; unmatched junction bases: 8. Germline V gene lookup returns CDR1 MGHRA and CDR2 YSYEKL. As DNA, the CDR3 is TGCGCCAGCAGCGCCCTGGCAGGGGGGAACACCATATATTTT. This codes for CASSALAGGNTIYF.

This clonotype was counted ten times or more. The chain is built from TRBV27 and TRBJ2-5, with D tentatively TRBD2 (5 bases). The CDR3 contains 13 residues. The germline V gene has CDR1 MNHEY and CDR2 SMNVEV (reference sequence). V lost 5 bases and J 5 bases, leaving 12 bases between the germline ends. DNA for the CDR3: TGTGCCAGCAGTCCTCGACGGGATGAGACCCAGTACTTC. Translated: CASSPRRDETQYF.

This clonotype was observed a handful of times. The CDR3 protein is CASSEYLAGEQYF. CDR3 DNA sequence: TGTGCCAGCAGCGAGTACCTAGCGGGCGAGCAGTACTTC. V gene TRBV5-6 combines with J gene TRBJ2-7, with 8 positions matching TRBD2. Germline-derived CDR1 and CDR2 are SGHDT and YYEEEE. The CDR3 has 13 residues. V lost 4 bases and J lost 6; bases outside the gene matches: 6.

This clonotype was seen a few times. This sequence joins TRBV13 and TRBJ2-1; D call uncertain. The CDR3 extends over 13 amino acids. Trimming stripped 4 bases from V and 4 bases from J, with 8 bases between. Germline V gives CDR1 PRHDT, CDR2 FYEKMQ (reference sequence). The CDR3 region is CASSSLVYNEQFF. The CDR3 region has the DNA TGTGCCAGCAGCTCCTTGGTTTACAATGAGCAGTTCTTC.

V is TRBV12-5 and J is TRBJ2-6; the D is unclear. The CDR3 sequence is 16 residues long. V shed 4 bases and J shed 0 bases, with 10 bases lying between them. Germline lookup yields CDR1 LGHNT and CDR2 FRNRAP. The CDR3 protein is CASGSGALSGANVLTF. The DNA for the CDR3 is TGTGCTAGTGGTTCCGGTGCCCTCTCTGGGGCCAACGTCCTGACTTTC.

The count of this clonotype is one. A much larger clone sits a single nucleotide away, making a read error possible. The gene calls are TRBV6-5 and TRBJ1-2; D not certain. Trimming stripped 1 base from V and 4 bases from J, with 16 bases between. Germline CDR1 is MNHEY and CDR2 is SVGAGI. The CDR3 consists of 16 residues. The CDR3 DNA reads TGTGCCAGCAGTTACTATAGAAATACCGCTATCTATGGCTACACCTTC. Its translation: CASSYYRNTAIYGYTF.

This clonotype was seen at least ten times. J is TRBJ1-5 and V is TRBV3-1; no clear D gene. Per the germline V gene, CDR1 is LGHDT and CDR2 is YNNKEL (reference sequence). The CDR3 consists of 14 residues. V lost 5 bases and J 4 bases, leaving 12 bases between the germline ends. The CDR3 nucleotides are TGTGCCAGCAGCGAAACGGGAGGGAATCAGCCCCAGCATTTT. This encodes CASSETGGNQPQHF. The variable domain in full, completed from reference TRBV3-1 and TRBJ1-5, reads DTAVSQTPKYLVTQMGNDKSIKCEQNLGHDTMYWYKQDSKKFLKIMFSYNNKELIINETVPNRFSPKSPDKAHLNLHINSLELGDSAVYFCASSETGGNQPQHFGDGTRLSIL.

This clonotype was seen only a few times. V and J are TRBV29-1 and TRBJ2-6, with D possibly matching TRBD1 (6 bases). The germline V gene has CDR1 SQVTM and CDR2 ANQGSEA. CDR3 length equals 15 residues. With 0 bases removed from V and 4 bases from J, the gap between germline ends came to 10 bases. CDR3 nucleotides: TGCAGCGTTGAAGATGAGGGGGAAGGGGCCAACGTCCTGACTTTC. Residues: CSVEDEGEGANVLTF.

V is TRBV20-1 and J is TRBJ2-2; tentative D call: TRBD2 (5 bases). CDR1 is DFQATT and CDR2 is SNEGSKA in the germline V gene (reference sequence). This CDR3 spans 15 amino acids. The V gene lost 0 bases and the J gene lost 2 bases, with 10 bases spanning the gap. CDR3 sequence (DNA): TGCAGTGCTAGAGATATGGGAGTTAACACCGGGGAGCTGTTTTTT. This sequence encodes CSARDMGVNTGELFF.